This T cell receptor beta chain was sequenced for a study of low-dose radiotherapy and immunotherapy resistance in tumors. Across the study: In Cohort 2, 1 Gy per fraction was delivered every two weeks, for a total of 13 Gy over 26 weeks. Cyclophosphamide went in intravenously at 200 mg/m2 every two weeks, one day before radiation and immunotherapy.

From germline, CDR1 is GTSNPN and CDR2 SVGIG (reference sequence). This CDR3 has 17 amino acids. V lost 1 base to trimming and J lost 5 bases; unmatched junction nucleotides: 15. Covering alpha and beta chains, TRAV- and TRBV-specific primers were used for the first-strand cDNA. TCR amplification used roughly 18 PCR cycles, a constant-region primer and a V-primer adapter. TCRdb ran MiXCR on the reads and lists one entry per CDR3 protein. The data contain about 58,000 distinct CDR3 sequences, around a quarter of them seen just once; the ten biggest clones take up roughly 6.7%. Time point noted: after trial treatment. The treatment was: LDRT plus nivolumab, ipilimumab, low-dose cyclophosphamide and aspirin (RACIN trial).

The sequence was obtained from a male donor with prostate cancer. The sequenced sample was PBMCs, obtained after low-dose radiotherapy plus immunotherapy. This rearrangement joins TRBV30 to TRBJ2-7; 9 bases are a match to TRBD1. The CDR3 DNA is TGTGCCTGGAGTGCCCGAGCCGGGACAGGGACAAAGAACGAGCAGTACTTC. This codes for CAWSARAGTGTKNEQYF.